The 7 T cell receptor beta chains listed next were all sequenced from one sample in a study of T cells after yellow fever vaccination. TCRdb re-called the 5' RACE reads through MiXCR, storing one row per CDR3 protein. This sample has about 550,000 distinct CDR3 sequences, with about 19% found just once. The sequenced sample was PBMCs, obtained 15 days after the yellow fever booster vaccination. These receptors originate from a man aged 30 to 45 who received the YFV17D yellow fever vaccine.

The chain carries TRBV6-2 or TRBV6-3 and TRBJ2-1; D is uncertain. Trimming took 0 bases from V and 15 from J, leaving 21 bases between them. The CDR3 loop spans 15 amino acids. Germline assignment: CDR1 MNHEY and CDR2 SVGEGT. The chain's CDR3 is CASSYSPRSQSYGFF. In nucleotides, the CDR3 is TGTGCCAGCAGTTACTCACCCAGGTCCCAATCTTATGGGTTCTTC.

This clonotype was detected a few times. The chain combines TRBV6-5 with TRBJ2-2, with a possible D match to TRBD1 (6 bases). The V end was cut by 0 bases, the J end by 5 bases, with 10 bases between. This CDR3 region has 15 residues. Germline-derived CDR1 and CDR2 are MNHEY and SVGAGI. CDR3 sequence: CASSYSRGWTGELFF. CDR3 coding DNA: TGTGCCAGCAGTTACTCCAGGGGCTGGACCGGGGAGCTGTTTTTT.

This clonotype came up a few times. The rearrangement uses TRBV20-1 and TRBJ2-7; D unclear. V was clipped by 6 bases and J by 0 bases, with 15 bases between them. CDR1 DFQATT and CDR2 SNEGSKA come from the germline V gene (reference sequence). The CDR3 is 14 amino acids. In DNA, the CDR3 is TGCAGTGCAAGGAGCCTGCTAAGCTCCTACGAGCAGTACTTC. Residues: CSARSLLSSYEQYF.

This chain connects TRBV28 to TRBJ1-2; D is possibly TRBD1 (6 bases). Germline assignment: CDR1 MDHEN and CDR2 SYDVKM. The CDR3 totals 15 residues. The ends were cut back, 6 bases at V and 4 bases at J, with 18 bases in the middle. The CDR3: CASSQGGGIPYGYTF. The CDR3 DNA reads TGTGCCAGCAGCCAAGGGGGGGGCATTCCCTATGGCTACACCTTC.

The chain has TRBV20-1 and TRBJ2-1; D possibly corresponds to TRBD2 (7 bases). The ends were cut back, 2 bases at V and 7 bases at J, with 15 bases in the middle. There are 14 residues in the CDR3. The germline V gene encodes CDR1 DFQATT and CDR2 SNEGSKA (reference sequence). CDR3 coding DNA: TGCAGTGCTAGATCTTGGGGGGGGCCAAATGAGCAGTTCTTC. Protein sequence: CSARSWGGPNEQFF.

Here the CDR3 DNA reads TGTGCCAGCAGTATAACTGATAGCTCCTACAATGAGCAGTTCTTC. It yields the protein CASSITDSSYNEQFF. The chain is built from TRBV28 and TRBJ2-1; D unclear. Germline CDR1 MDHEN, CDR2 SYDVKM. V was cut by 5 bases and J by 0 bases, with 11 bases left in between. The CDR3 is 15 amino acids.

The chain carries TRBV5-4 and TRBJ2-3; 11 bases match TRBD2. J was trimmed by 3 bases and V by 4 bases; bases with no gene match: 7. Germline assignment: CDR1 SGHNT and CDR2 YYREEE (reference sequence). The CDR3 spans 16 residues. This chain's CDR3 is CASSRIAGGRTDTQYF. CDR3 nucleotides: TGTGCCAGCAGCCGAATAGCGGGAGGGCGAACAGATACGCAGTATTTT.